This TCR beta chain was identified during a study of cytomegalovirus exposure and HLA in healthy donors. Study findings and constraints: Most TCR sequences were uncommon, yet certain public TCRs appeared in many donors. A later analysis found TCR association rates differed by HLA locus, highest for DRB1 and lowest for HLA-C. Investigators reported around 150 TCR beta chains as tied to cytomegalovirus.

About this clone: Its antigen is not known. This specimen includes other DNA sequences encoding the same CDR3.

Likely unrecorded immune exposures existed in these nominally healthy donors. J gave up 2 bases and V 4 bases, and 3 bases lay outside the gene matches. CDR3 length: 14 residues. The germline V gene has CDR1 SGHRS and CDR2 YFSETQ. A multiplex PCR was run with 60 Vbeta primers and 13 Jbeta primers. Some clones are missing from TCRdb's copy, which holds only in-frame ones; the method was immunoSEQ multiplex PCR. The table lists approximately 110,000 clones, 55% to 75% of them singletons. This TCR was recovered from a woman between 35 and 50 years old in good health and CMV-seropositive. The chain links TRBV5-1 to TRBJ1-5; the match to TRBD1 covers 7 bases. The sequenced material came from PBMCs. CDR3 DNA sequence: TGCGCCAGCAGCCCGGGGACAGGCAATCAGCCCCAGCATTTT. Amino acid sequence: CASSPGTGNQPQHF.